The TCR beta chain under discussion was sequenced for a study of CD8 T cells in Susac syndrome (dated by TCRdb to between 2019 and 2020). Regarding the research as a whole: Repertoire sequencing was used to test whether CD8+ T cell activation and differentiation in Susac syndrome was antigen driven.

Peripheral blood CD8+ and CD4+ T cells from healthy donors, Susac syndrome patients and multiple sclerosis patients were profiled by high-throughput TCR beta sequencing. Treatment-naive patients with stable or active relapsing-remitting disease fulfilling revised McDonald criteria were used as multiple sclerosis controls. Bulk CD8+ and CD4+ T cells were purified magnetically by negative isolation, whereas CD8+ TEMRA cells were enriched by FACS. Blood was drawn into EDTA tubes, processed within 24 hours, and PBMCs were isolated by density gradient centrifugation. PBMCs intended for TCR sequencing were cryopreserved in liquid nitrogen and thawed later in a water bath at 37 degrees C. The sorted or isolated CD4+, CD8+ and CD8+ TEMRA cells had a purity of 90% or higher. RNA was extracted with the RNeasy kit and roughly 0.5 to 1 ug was reverse transcribed using random hexamers. The immunoSEQ multiplex PCR assay, which covers 54 Vbeta and 13 Jbeta segments, was used to amplify TCR beta CDR3 regions. PCR amplification bias was corrected by using a synthetic template baseline for primer optimization and computational correction. In the paper's pipeline: Reads were annotated to V, D and J genes per IMGT and analyzed with immunoSEQ Analyzer, keeping only productive sequences. To calculate clonality, Shannon entropy was normalized by log2 of the number of productive unique sequences and then subtracted from one. For each patient and control, public and private clones were evaluated within the 100 most prevalent clones. Susac-specific clones were defined as absent from healthy and MS cohorts, over a thousand published viral clones and other ImmuneACCESS disease sequences. Starting from the raw public reads, TCRdb applied fastp trimming at Q25, assembled clones with MiXCR and retained in-frame beta chains. When rows share a CDR3 protein, they turn into one entry using the most common DNA and genes. TCRdb's processing, not the authors' own work, is the source of the V and J calls. The sample table lists around 120,000 distinct CDR3 sequences, around 92% of them with a count of one. The ten top clones hold 0.093% of the sample.

With regard to this clonotype: The antigen it recognizes is unknown. No clone much larger than this one lies a single base away; base qualities are absent.

General study outcomes and caveats: The number of individuals in the TCR sequencing and HLA analysis was recognized as being relatively small.

The CDR1 and CDR2 encoded by the germline V gene are SGHAT and FQNNGV. The cysteine opens and the phenylalanine closes a CDR3 of 14 amino acids. Of the read, only the CDR3 DNA is kept; its 42 bases are in frame from base 1. V sheds 1 base and J sheds 4 bases, leaving 10 bases between their ends. The TCR comes from a human donor with multiple sclerosis. The sequence joins TRBV11-2 to TRBJ1-1; possibly the D gene is TRBD1, per 6 matching bases. Sequenced: CD4+ T cells from PBMCs. The CDR3 reads as follows: CASSLGVGGTEAFF. The nucleotides are TGTGCCAGCAGCTTAGGTGTAGGGGGCACTGAAGCTTTCTTT.